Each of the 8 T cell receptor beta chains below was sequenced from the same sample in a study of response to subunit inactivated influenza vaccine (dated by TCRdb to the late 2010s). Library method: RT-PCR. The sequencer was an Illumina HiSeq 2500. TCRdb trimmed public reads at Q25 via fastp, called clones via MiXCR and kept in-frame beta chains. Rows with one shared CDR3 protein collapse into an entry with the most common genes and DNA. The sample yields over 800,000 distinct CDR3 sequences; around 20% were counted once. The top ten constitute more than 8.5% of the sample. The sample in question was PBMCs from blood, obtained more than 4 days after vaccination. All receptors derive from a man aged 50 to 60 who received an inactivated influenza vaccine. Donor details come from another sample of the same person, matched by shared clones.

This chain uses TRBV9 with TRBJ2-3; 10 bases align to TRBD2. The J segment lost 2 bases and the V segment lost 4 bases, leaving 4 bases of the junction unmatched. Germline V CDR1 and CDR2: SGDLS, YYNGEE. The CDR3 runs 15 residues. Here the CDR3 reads CASSFSGGNTDTQYF. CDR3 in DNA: TGTGCCAGCAGCTTTAGCGGGGGGAACACAGATACGCAGTATTTT.

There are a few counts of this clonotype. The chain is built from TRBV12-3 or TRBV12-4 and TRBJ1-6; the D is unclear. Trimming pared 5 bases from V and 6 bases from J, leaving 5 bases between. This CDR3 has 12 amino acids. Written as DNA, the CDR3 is TGTGCCAGCAGTGCCAGTAATTCACCCCTCCACTTT. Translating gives CASSASNSPLHF.

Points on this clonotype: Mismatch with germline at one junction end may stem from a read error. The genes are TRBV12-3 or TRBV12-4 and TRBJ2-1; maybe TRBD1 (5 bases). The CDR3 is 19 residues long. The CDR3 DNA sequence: TGTGCCATCAGTTTAAAAGTGGCCAGGGCCTTCTTCTCCTACAATGAGCAGTTCTTC. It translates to CAISLKVARAFFSYNEQFF.

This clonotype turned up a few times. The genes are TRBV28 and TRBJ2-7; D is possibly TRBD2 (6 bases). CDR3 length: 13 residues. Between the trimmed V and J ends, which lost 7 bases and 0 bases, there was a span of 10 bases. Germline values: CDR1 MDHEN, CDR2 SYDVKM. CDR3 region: CASKEGPSYEQYF. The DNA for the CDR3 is TGTGCCAGCAAGGAGGGGCCCTCCTACGAGCAGTACTTC.

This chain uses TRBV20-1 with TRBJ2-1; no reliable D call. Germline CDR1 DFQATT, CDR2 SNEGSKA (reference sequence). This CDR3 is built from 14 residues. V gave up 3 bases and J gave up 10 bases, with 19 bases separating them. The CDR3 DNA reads TGCAGTGCTAGCAATGGCCGGCTCGTCGCGGAGCAGTTCTTC. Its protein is CSASNGRLVAEQFF.

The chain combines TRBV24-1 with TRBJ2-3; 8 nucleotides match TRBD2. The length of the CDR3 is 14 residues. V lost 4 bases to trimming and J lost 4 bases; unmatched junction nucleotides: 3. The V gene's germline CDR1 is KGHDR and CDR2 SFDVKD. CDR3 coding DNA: TGTGCCACCAGTGAACTAGCGGTTTCAGATACGCAGTATTTT. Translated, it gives CATSELAVSDTQYF.

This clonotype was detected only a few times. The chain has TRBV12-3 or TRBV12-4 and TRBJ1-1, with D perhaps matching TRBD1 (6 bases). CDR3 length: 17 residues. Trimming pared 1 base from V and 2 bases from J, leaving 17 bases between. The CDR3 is CASSLEQGSFVNTEAFF. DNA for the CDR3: TGTGCCAGCAGTTTAGAACAGGGTTCATTTGTCAACACTGAAGCTTTCTTT.

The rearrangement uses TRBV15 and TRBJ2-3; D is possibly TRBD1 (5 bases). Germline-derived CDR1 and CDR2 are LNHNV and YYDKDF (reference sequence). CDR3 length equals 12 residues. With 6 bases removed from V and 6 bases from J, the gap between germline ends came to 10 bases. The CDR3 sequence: CATRHPGDTQYF. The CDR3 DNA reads TGTGCCACCAGGCACCCAGGGGATACGCAGTATTTT. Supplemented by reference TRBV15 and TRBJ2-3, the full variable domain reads DAMVIQNPRYQVTQFGKPVTLSCSQTLNHNVMYWYQQKSSQAPKLLFHYYDKDFNNEADTPDNFQSRRPNTSFCFLDIRSPGLGDTAMYLCATRHPGDTQYFGPGTRLTVL.